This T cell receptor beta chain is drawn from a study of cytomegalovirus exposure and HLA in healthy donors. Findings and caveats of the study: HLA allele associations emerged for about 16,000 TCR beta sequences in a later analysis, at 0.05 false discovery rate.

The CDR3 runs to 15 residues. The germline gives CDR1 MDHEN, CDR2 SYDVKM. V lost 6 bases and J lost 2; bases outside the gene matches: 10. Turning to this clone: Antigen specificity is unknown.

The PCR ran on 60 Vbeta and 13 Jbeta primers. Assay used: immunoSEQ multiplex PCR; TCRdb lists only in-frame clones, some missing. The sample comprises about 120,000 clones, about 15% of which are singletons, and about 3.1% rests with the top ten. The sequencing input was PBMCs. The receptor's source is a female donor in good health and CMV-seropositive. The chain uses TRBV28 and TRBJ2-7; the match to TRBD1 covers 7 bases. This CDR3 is CASRRDRVRPYEQYF. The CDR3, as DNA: TGTGCCAGCAGGCGTGACAGGGTTCGCCCCTACGAGCAGTACTTC.